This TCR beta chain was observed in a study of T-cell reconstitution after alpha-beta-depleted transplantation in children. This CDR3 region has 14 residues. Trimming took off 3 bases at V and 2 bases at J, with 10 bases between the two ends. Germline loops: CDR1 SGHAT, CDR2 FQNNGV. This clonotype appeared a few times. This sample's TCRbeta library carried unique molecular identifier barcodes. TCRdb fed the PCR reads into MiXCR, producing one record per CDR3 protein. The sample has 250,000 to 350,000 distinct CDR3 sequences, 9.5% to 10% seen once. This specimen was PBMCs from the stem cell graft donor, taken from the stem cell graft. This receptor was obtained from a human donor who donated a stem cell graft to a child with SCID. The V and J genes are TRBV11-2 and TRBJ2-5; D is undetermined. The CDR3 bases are TGTGCCAGCAGCTTCTGGGCAGCTCAAGAGACCCAGTACTTC. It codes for CASSFWAAQETQYF.